One sample yielded the 17 T cell receptor beta chains listed below, sequenced in a study of blood T cell repertoires in COVID-19. Method: immunoSEQ multiplex PCR; TCRdb's copy keeps in-frame clones and lacks some. The sample includes roughly 160,000 clones, approximately 81% of them seen just once. The material sequenced was PBMCs or T cells enriched from blood (not recorded which). These TCRs come from a man in his fifties or sixties who had recovered from COVID-19.

The chain has TRBV5-1 and TRBJ2-7; D is perhaps TRBD2 (7 bases). The germline V and J ends were trimmed by 1 base and 2 bases, with 13 bases remaining between them. Germline V lookup: CDR1 SGHRS, CDR2 YFSETQ. The CDR3 is made up of 15 amino acids. This CDR3 reads CASSLSGGSTYEQYF. In DNA, the CDR3 is TGCGCCAGCAGCTTGTCGGGGGGCAGTACCTACGAGCAGTACTTC.

This chain uses TRBV7-6 with TRBJ1-3; D gene ambiguous. Trimming removed 3 bases from V and 3 bases from J, with 12 bases in between. The CDR3 runs 15 residues. Germline values: CDR1 SGHVS, CDR2 FNYEAQ. The CDR3 protein is CASSLLAGGGNTIYF. The CDR3 DNA reads TGTGCCAGCAGCTTGCTCGCGGGAGGTGGAAACACCATATATTTT.

The chain is built from TRBV19 and TRBJ2-2; D not resolved. The germline V gene has CDR1 LNHDA and CDR2 SQIVND (reference sequence). There are 15 residues in the CDR3. Trimming pared 8 bases from V and 0 bases from J, leaving 13 bases between. The CDR3 nucleotides read TGTGCCAGTTGCCTAAGAACCACGAACACCGGGGAGCTGTTTTTT. Translation: CASCLRTTNTGELFF.

This clone was observed a handful of times. This sequence joins TRBV5-6 and TRBJ2-7, with 7 bases that match TRBD1. The CDR3 covers 15 residues. The junction had 8 bases not matched to a gene; V was cut back by 5 bases and J by 0 bases. Germline CDR1 SGHDT, CDR2 YYEEEE. The CDR3 DNA is TGTGCCAGCAGTATTAACAGGGGTTACTCCTACGAGCAGTACTTC. Protein product: CASSINRGYSYEQYF.

This clone showed up just once. The chain carries TRBV19 and TRBJ2-1, with D perhaps TRBD1 (5 bases). Germline CDR1 reads LNHDA; CDR2 reads SQIVND (reference sequence). The V end was cut by 11 bases, the J end by 8 bases, with 22 bases between. The CDR3 is made up of 14 amino acids. CDR3 DNA: TGTGCCTCTAAGCAGGGAATGGGGTTAGATGAGCAGTTCTTC. Protein: CASKQGMGLDEQFF.

The CDR3 coding sequence is TGTGCCAGCAGTCTATCATTCACAGATACGCAGTATTTT. Protein sequence: CASSLSFTDTQYF. This sequence joins TRBV28 and TRBJ2-3; D ambiguous. Trimming left V 5 bases short and J 2 bases short, with 8 bases between. Germline-derived CDR1 and CDR2 are MDHEN and SYDVKM. There are 13 residues in the CDR3.

Comment on this clone: The sample contains more than one DNA sequence encoding this CDR3. This sequence joins TRBV7-3 and TRBJ2-3, with D uncertain. CDR1 is SGHTA, CDR2 FQGTGA, per germline. The CDR3 runs to 14 residues. The V end lost 2 bases, the J end lost 0 bases, and 6 bases lay between the germline ends. The CDR3 loop is CASSLGHSTDTQYF. The CDR3 DNA reads as TGTGCCAGCAGCTTAGGGCACAGCACAGATACGCAGTATTTT.

In regard to this clone: Within the sample, other DNA sequences also encode this same CDR3. The chain has TRBV9 and TRBJ2-7; 7 bases align to TRBD1. The CDR3 is 11 residues long. Germline V CDR1 and CDR2: SGDLS, YYNGEE. Unmatched junction bases numbered 1, after V lost 3 bases and J lost 7 bases. In nucleotides, the CDR3 is TGTGCCAGCAGCGCAGGGGGTGAGCAGTACTTC. It yields the protein CASSAGGEQYF.

A few counts support this clone. This chain connects TRBV13 to TRBJ1-6; the D gene is possibly TRBD1 (6 bases). The CDR3 runs 19 residues. The V and J ends lost 7 bases and 5 bases respectively, with 27 bases between them. Germline-derived CDR1 and CDR2 are PRHDT and FYEKMQ (reference sequence). In DNA form, the CDR3 reads TGTGCCAGCACCGTTAAAATGCTTGTCGGGACAAAAAATAATTCACCCCTCCACTTT. Its protein is CASTVKMLVGTKNNSPLHF. The variable domain in full, with the rest retrieved from reference TRBV13 and TRBJ1-6, is AAGVIQSPRHLIKEKRETATLKCYPIPRHDTVYWYQQGPGQDPQFLISFYEKMQSDKGSIPDRFSAQQFSDYHSELNMSSLELGDSALYFCASTVKMLVGTKNNSPLHFGNGTRLTVT.

This chain connects TRBV27 to TRBJ1-5; 8 bases map to TRBD1. CDR3 length equals 16 residues. The trim removed 3 bases at V and 0 bases at J, leaving 4 bases unmatched. Looked up from germline, CDR1 is MNHEY and CDR2 is SMNVEV (reference sequence). CDR3: CASSFIGQGSNQPQHF. For the CDR3, the DNA is TGTGCCAGCAGTTTCATTGGACAGGGTAGCAATCAGCCCCAGCATTTT.

There are a few counts of this clone. The rearrangement uses TRBV30 and TRBJ2-7; 7 nucleotides agree with TRBD1. The CDR3 length is 11 residues. The V and J ends lost 8 bases and 2 bases, in that order; junction bases with no gene match: 3. Per the germline V gene, CDR1 is GTSNPN and CDR2 is SVGIG (reference sequence). The CDR3 nucleotides are TGTGCCACAGGGACAGCCTACGAGCAGTACTTC. This sequence encodes CATGTAYEQYF. The variable domain in full, with the rest retrieved from reference TRBV30 and TRBJ2-7, is SQTIHQWPATLVQPVGSPLSLECTVEGTSNPNLYWYRQAAGRGLQLLFYSVGIGQISSEVPQNLSASRPQDRQFILSSKKLLLSDSGFYLCATGTAYEQYFGPGTRLTVT.

V is TRBV5-5 and J is TRBJ2-7; tentative D call: TRBD1 (6 bases). CDR3 size: 14 residues. CDR1 is SGHKS, CDR2 YYEKEE, per germline (reference sequence). The V gene lost 2 bases and the J gene lost 3 bases, with 12 bases spanning the gap. The CDR3 is CASSFGTIGYEQYF. CDR3 DNA: TGTGCCAGCAGCTTTGGGACAATCGGCTACGAGCAGTACTTC.

The gene calls are TRBV5-1 and TRBJ2-7, with TRBD1 as a possible D gene (5 bases). Trimming pared 1 base from V and 4 bases from J, leaving 12 bases between. The CDR3 has 14 amino acids. Germline V gene sequence: CDR1 SGHRS, CDR2 YFSETQ. The CDR3 reads CASSLYGAGYEQYF. CDR3 DNA: TGCGCCAGCAGCTTGTATGGGGCTGGGTACGAGCAGTACTTC.

The chain links TRBV18 to TRBJ2-2; the D is unclear. CDR3 length: 16 residues. Per germline, CDR1 KGHSH and CDR2 LQKENI. V gave up 3 bases and J gave up 0 bases, with 11 bases separating them. CDR3 protein: CASSPRPGANTGELFF. The CDR3 nucleotides read TGTGCCAGCTCACCCCGACCGGGTGCGAACACCGGGGAGCTGTTTTTT.

About this clone itself: Other DNA sequences in this specimen translate into the identical CDR3. The J gene is TRBJ1-3, the V gene TRBV7-9; weak D call: TRBD1 (5 bases). Germline loops: CDR1 SEHNR, CDR2 FQNEAQ (reference sequence). The CDR3 consists of 16 residues. Trimming removed 5 bases from V and 1 base from J, with 15 bases in between. The CDR3 DNA reads as TGTGCCAGCAGCCCTAGCGGGAGGGGATCTGGAAACACCATATATTTT. As protein: CASSPSGRGSGNTIYF.

The J gene is TRBJ2-1, the V gene TRBV19; 7 nucleotides line up with TRBD2. Trimming took 3 bases from V and 7 from J; bases not matched to a gene: 9. The CDR3 sequence is 15 residues long. CDR1 and CDR2 from the germline V gene are LNHDA and SQIVND (reference sequence). CDR3 DNA: TGTGCCAGTAGTATGGCGGGAGTCCTAGGTAATGAGCAGTTCTTC. Its protein product is CASSMAGVLGNEQFF.

V and J are TRBV27 and TRBJ2-7; 10 positions agree with TRBD1. The junction had 7 bases not matched to a gene; V was cut back by 5 bases and J by 6 bases. CDR3 length: 14 amino acids. Germline lookup yields CDR1 MNHEY and CDR2 SMNVEV (reference sequence). CDR3 nucleotide sequence: TGTGCCAGCAGTCCACCGGGACAGGGGCGCGAGCAGTACTTC. Translating it yields CASSPPGQGREQYF.